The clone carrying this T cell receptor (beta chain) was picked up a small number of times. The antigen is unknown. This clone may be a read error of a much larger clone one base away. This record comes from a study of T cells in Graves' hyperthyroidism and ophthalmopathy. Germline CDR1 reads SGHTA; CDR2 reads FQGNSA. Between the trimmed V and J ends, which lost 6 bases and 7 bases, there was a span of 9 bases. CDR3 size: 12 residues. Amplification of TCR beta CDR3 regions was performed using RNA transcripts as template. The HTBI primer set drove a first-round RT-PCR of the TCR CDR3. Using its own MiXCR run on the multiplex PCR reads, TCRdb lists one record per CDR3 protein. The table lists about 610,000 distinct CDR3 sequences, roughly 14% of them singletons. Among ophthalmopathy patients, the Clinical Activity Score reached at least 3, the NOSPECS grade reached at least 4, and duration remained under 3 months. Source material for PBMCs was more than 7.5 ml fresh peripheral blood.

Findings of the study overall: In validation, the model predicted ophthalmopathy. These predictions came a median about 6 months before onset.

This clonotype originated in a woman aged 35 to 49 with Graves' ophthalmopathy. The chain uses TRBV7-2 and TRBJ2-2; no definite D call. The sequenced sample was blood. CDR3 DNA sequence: TGTGCCAGCAGTATCCTAGTCGGGGAGCTGTTTTTT. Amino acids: CASSILVGELFF. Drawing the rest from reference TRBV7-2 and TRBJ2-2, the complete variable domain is GAGVSQSPSNKVTEKGKDVELRCDPISGHTALYWYRQSLGQGLEFLIYFQGNSAPDKSGLPSDRFSAERTGGSVSTLTIQRTQQEDSAVYLCASSILVGELFFGEGSRLTVL.